The 9 T cell receptor beta chains below were found in one sample sequenced in a study of T cell repertoires in cytomegalovirus infection. Their antigen targets remain unknown. TCRdb re-analysed the reads in MiXCR, keeping a single row per CDR3 protein. Of around 900,000 distinct CDR3 sequences listed, roughly a third are singletons. Source: cultured CD8+ T cells from PBMCs, taken from culture after CMV antigen stimulation. Receptors were obtained from a human donor in good health (CMV status not recorded). Some clones in this sample may be carry-over from other donors' samples.

J is TRBJ2-1 and V is TRBV2; perhaps TRBD1 as D (6 bases). Trimming took 5 bases from V and 0 from J, leaving 11 bases between them. The germline V gene encodes CDR1 SNHLY and CDR2 FYNNEI. The length of the CDR3 is 15 residues. This CDR3 reads CASSWTESSYNEQFF. CDR3 in DNA: TGTGCCAGCAGTTGGACAGAGAGCTCCTACAATGAGCAGTTCTTC.

The CDR3 DNA sequence: TGTGCCAGCAGTGAAAGTGCCAGACACTATGGCTACACCTTC. It codes for CASSESARHYGYTF. V usage is TRBV12-3 or TRBV12-4 and J usage is TRBJ1-2; D call uncertain. Deletions cut 5 bases from V and 3 bases from J, with 13 bases between. This CDR3 is built from 14 residues.

This clonotype was seen a handful of times. V is TRBV4-1 and J is TRBJ1-1; TRBD1 matches 12 bases. V was clipped by 0 bases and J by 4 bases; unmatched bases: 6. This CDR3 has 17 amino acids. CDR1 and CDR2 from the germline V gene are MGHRA and YSYEKL. The CDR3 sequence is CASSQEWDRGLLTEAFF. The CDR3 DNA is TGCGCCAGCAGCCAAGAGTGGGACAGGGGGCTTCTCACTGAAGCTTTCTTT.

The V gene is TRBV27, the J gene TRBJ2-5; D not resolved. The CDR3 is made up of 12 amino acids. V gave up 5 bases and J gave up 4 bases, with 8 bases separating them. Looked up from germline, CDR1 is MNHEY and CDR2 is SMNVEV (reference sequence). CDR3 DNA sequence: TGTGCCAGCAGTACGCCTTCAGAGACCCAGTACTTC. Protein product: CASSTPSETQYF.

This clonotype was recorded a few times. The J gene is TRBJ2-3, the V gene TRBV6-5; a weak D match, TRBD1 (5 bases). The germline V and J ends were trimmed by 0 bases and 3 bases, with 10 bases remaining between them. Germline CDR1 is MNHEY and CDR2 is SVGAGI. This CDR3 is built from 15 residues. Here the CDR3 reads CASSYSFQGTDTQYF. The CDR3 bases are TGTGCCAGCAGTTACTCTTTTCAGGGAACAGATACGCAGTATTTT.

This clonotype was seen a handful of times. The chain links TRBV19 to TRBJ2-5; 8 nucleotides agree with TRBD2. This CDR3 comprises 17 residues. The germline CDR1 and CDR2 sequences are LNHDA and SQIVND (reference sequence). The junction had 12 bases not matched to a gene; V was cut back by 3 bases and J by 3 bases. CDR3 sequence: CASSMGFGGALEETQYF. The CDR3 DNA follows: TGTGCCAGTAGTATGGGGTTCGGGGGGGCCTTGGAAGAGACCCAGTACTTC.

This clonotype was observed at least ten times. The rearrangement joins TRBV24-1 to TRBJ1-2; TRBD1 aligns across 7 bases. Germline V lookup: CDR1 KGHDR, CDR2 SFDVKD. CDR3 length: 15 residues. V was pared by 5 bases and J by 4 bases, with 9 bases of the junction left unmatched. CDR3 in amino acids: CATSGLQGDGYGYTF. For the CDR3, the DNA is TGTGCCACCAGTGGTCTTCAGGGGGATGGCTATGGCTACACCTTC.

The chain carries TRBV20-1 and TRBJ1-2; maybe TRBD1 (6 bases). The CDR3 has 13 amino acids. Looked up from germline, CDR1 is DFQATT and CDR2 is SNEGSKA (reference sequence). V was pared by 5 bases and J by 8 bases, with 18 bases between. CDR3 in DNA: TGCAGTGCTGGCGACAGGACCCCCTGGGGCTACACCTTC. This translates into CSAGDRTPWGYTF.

Worth noting for this clonotype: This could be a read error, since a much larger clone is one nucleotide away. The CDR3 does not close with the conserved phenylalanine or tryptophan, likely indicating a read error. The chain employs TRBV7-8 and TRBJ2-7; 12 positions match TRBD2. The CDR3 length is 15 residues. V lost 4 bases to trimming and J lost 2 bases; unmatched junction nucleotides: 3. The germline CDR1 and CDR2 sequences are SGHVS and FQNEAQ. In nucleotides, the CDR3 is TGTGCCAGCAGCTCGACTAGCGGGGGAACCTACGAGCAGTACTCC. Its protein is CASSSTSGGTYEQYS.